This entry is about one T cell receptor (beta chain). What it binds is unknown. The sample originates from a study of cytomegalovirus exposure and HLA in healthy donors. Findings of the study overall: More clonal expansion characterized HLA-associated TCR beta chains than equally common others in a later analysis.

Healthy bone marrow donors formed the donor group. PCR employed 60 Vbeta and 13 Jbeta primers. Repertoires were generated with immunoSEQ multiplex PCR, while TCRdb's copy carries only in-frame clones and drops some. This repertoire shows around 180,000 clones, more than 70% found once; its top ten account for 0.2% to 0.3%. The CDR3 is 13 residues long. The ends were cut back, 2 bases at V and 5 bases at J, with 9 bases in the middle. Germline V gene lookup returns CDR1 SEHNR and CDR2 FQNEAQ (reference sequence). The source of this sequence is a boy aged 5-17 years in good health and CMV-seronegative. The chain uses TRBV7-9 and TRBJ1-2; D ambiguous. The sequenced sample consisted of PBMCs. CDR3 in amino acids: CASSLPGRYGYTF. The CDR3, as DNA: TGTGCCAGCAGCTTACCGGGTCGGTATGGCTACACCTTC.